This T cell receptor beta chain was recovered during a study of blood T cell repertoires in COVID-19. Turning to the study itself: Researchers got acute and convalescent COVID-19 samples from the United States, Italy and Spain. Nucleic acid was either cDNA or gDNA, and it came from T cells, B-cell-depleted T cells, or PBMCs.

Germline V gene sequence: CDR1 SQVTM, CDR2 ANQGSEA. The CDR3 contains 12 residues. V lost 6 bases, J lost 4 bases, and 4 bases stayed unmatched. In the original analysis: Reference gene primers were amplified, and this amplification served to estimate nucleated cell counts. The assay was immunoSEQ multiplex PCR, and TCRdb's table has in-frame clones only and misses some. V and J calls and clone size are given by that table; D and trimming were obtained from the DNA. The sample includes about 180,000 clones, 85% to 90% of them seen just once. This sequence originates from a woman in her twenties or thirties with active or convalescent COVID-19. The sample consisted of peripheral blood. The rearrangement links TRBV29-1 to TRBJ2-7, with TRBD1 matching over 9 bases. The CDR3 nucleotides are TGCAGCGTCGCCGGGACAGGGTACGAGCAGTACTTC. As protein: CSVAGTGYEQYF.